Below are 14 T cell receptor beta chains sequenced from a single sample in a study of shared T cell receptors in the human thymus. Assay used: immunoSEQ multiplex PCR; TCRdb lists only in-frame clones, some missing. The sample holds hundreds of thousands of clones; 70% to 90% are singletons and the top ten take more than 0.008%. In addition, the sample was reused for a study of human thymus T cells.

Sequenced input: thymocytes. These receptors were obtained from a girl less than two years old with a congenital heart defect.

This chain uses TRBV15 with TRBJ2-5; D is unclear. Germline-derived CDR1 and CDR2 are LNHNV and YYDKDF (reference sequence). Trimming took 1 base from V and 4 from J, leaving 10 bases between them. CDR3 size: 14 residues. The CDR3: CATSRGVGAETQYF. CDR3 DNA sequence: TGTGCCACCAGCAGAGGGGTGGGCGCAGAGACCCAGTACTTC.

This rearrangement joins TRBV19 to TRBJ1-1, with 7 bases aligning to TRBD1. J lost 5 bases, V lost 6 bases, and 9 bases had no gene match. There are 14 residues in the CDR3. From germline, CDR1 is LNHDA and CDR2 SQIVND (reference sequence). The CDR3 nucleotides read TGTGCCAGTAGACCTAGACAGGGTGGGACTGAAGCTTTCTTT. Its translation: CASRPRQGGTEAFF.

The V gene is TRBV19, the J gene TRBJ1-2; 8 bases fit TRBD1. In germline, CDR1 is LNHDA, CDR2 SQIVND (reference sequence). CDR3 length: 18 residues. V shed 4 bases, J shed 0 bases, and the junction held 13 bases outside the gene matches. The CDR3: CASSRSGGSGLANYGYTF. Written as DNA, the CDR3 is TGTGCCAGTAGTAGGTCAGGGGGCTCCGGGCTCGCTAACTATGGCTACACCTTC.

DNA of the CDR3: TGTGCCAGCAATATCGGGACAGCTCAGCCCCAGCATTTT. It codes for CASNIGTAQPQHF. The chain combines TRBV2 with TRBJ1-5; TRBD1 aligns across 7 bases. Trimming cost V 7 bases and J 6 bases; bases outside gene matches: 6. CDR3 length: 13 amino acids. Germline CDR1 is SNHLY and CDR2 is FYNNEI. Looking up the rest from reference TRBV2 and TRBJ1-5 gives the full variable domain: EPEVTQTPSHQVTQMGQEVILRCVPISNHLYFYWYRQILGQKVEFLVSFYNNEISEKSEIFDDQFSVERPDGSNFTLKIRSTKLEDSAMYFCASNIGTAQPQHFGDGTRLSIL.

This clone was observed a single time. The rearrangement uses TRBV6-1 and TRBJ2-2; possible D gene TRBD2, 6 bases. Germline V gene sequence: CDR1 MNHNS, CDR2 SASEGT. The CDR3 is 15 residues long. Between the trimmed V and J ends, which lost 11 bases and 8 bases, there was a span of 24 bases. CDR3 bases: TGTGCCTGCTCCCTCCGGGACTGGGTGTTTGGGGAGCTGTTTTTT. Translating it yields CACSLRDWVFGELFF.

The chain combines TRBV11-2 with TRBJ1-5; no firm D call. Germline CDR1 and CDR2: SGHAT and FQNNGV. Trimming removed 6 bases at V and 4 bases at J, with 7 bases between. The length of the CDR3 is 12 residues. CDR3 sequence reads: CASSRRNQPQHF. The CDR3 DNA follows: TGTGCCAGCAGTCGCAGAAATCAGCCCCAGCATTTT.

The chain links TRBV4-1 to TRBJ2-7; 9 nucleotides match TRBD1. After removal of 2 bases from V and 5 bases from J, the junction contained 13 bases not matched to a gene. Germline V gene data show CDR1 as MGHRA and CDR2 as YSYEKL. The CDR3 runs 17 residues. This chain's CDR3 is CASSQNYPGTGKHEQYF. Here the CDR3 DNA reads TGCGCCAGCAGCCAAAATTACCCGGGGACAGGGAAGCACGAGCAGTACTTC.

In the case of this clone: One end of the junction is discordant with germline, which a read error may explain. The chain combines TRBV2 with TRBJ1-2, with D possibly being TRBD1 (6 bases). The CDR3 consists of 12 residues. CDR1 and CDR2 from the germline V gene are SNHLY and FYNNEI. The DNA of the CDR3 is TGTGCTCTATTCTCAAAACAGGGTGAGGGCGCCTTC. This gives the protein CALFSKQGEGAF.

The chain recombines TRBV5-6 with TRBJ2-4, with a possible D match to TRBD1 (5 bases). Germline V gene data show CDR1 as SGHDT and CDR2 as YYEEEE. The CDR3 is 15 amino acids. V lost 0 bases and J lost 2, with 9 bases in between. The CDR3 DNA reads TGTGCCAGCAGCTTGGCGGCAGGGACCAAAAACATTCAGTACTTC. Translating it yields CASSLAAGTKNIQYF.

This clone was seen a handful of times. This chain uses TRBV4-1 with TRBJ1-5; possible D gene TRBD1, 6 bases. CDR1 is MGHRA, CDR2 YSYEKL, per germline. The CDR3 is 17 residues long. Between the trimmed V and J ends, which lost 0 bases and 0 bases, there was a span of 12 bases. The CDR3 sequence is CASSQEKGENSNQPQHF. The CDR3 DNA sequence: TGCGCCAGCAGCCAAGAAAAGGGGGAAAATAGCAATCAGCCCCAGCATTTT.

The V call is TRBV19, the J call TRBJ2-7; 8 nucleotides line up with TRBD2. The CDR3 spans 16 residues. In germline, CDR1 is LNHDA, CDR2 SQIVND (reference sequence). V was clipped by 3 bases and J by 6 bases; unmatched bases: 13. CDR3 residues: CASSIRLAGLIVEQYF. The CDR3 bases are TGTGCCAGTAGTATTCGGCTAGCGGGCCTCATAGTCGAGCAGTACTTC.

V is TRBV2 and J is TRBJ1-2, with D perhaps TRBD1 (5 bases). Germline CDR1 reads SNHLY; CDR2 reads FYNNEI. The V end was cut by 2 bases, the J end by 4 bases, with 14 bases between. There are 15 residues in the CDR3. The CDR3 nucleotides read TGTGCCAGCAGTGAAAGGTCGGGCAGGGCCTATGGCTACACCTTC. Its translation: CASSERSGRAYGYTF.

The chain links TRBV5-4 to TRBJ1-4; no reliable D call. The V gene's germline CDR1 is SGHNT and CDR2 YYREEE (reference sequence). This CDR3 spans 15 amino acids. Trimming removed 0 bases at V and 2 bases at J, with 8 bases between. CDR3 amino acids: CASSLGSSTNEKLFF. The DNA of the CDR3 is TGTGCCAGCAGCTTGGGCTCGAGTACTAATGAAAAACTGTTTTTT.

The J gene is TRBJ2-7, the V gene TRBV27; D might be TRBD1 (6 bases). This CDR3 is built from 14 residues. Trimming left V 5 bases short and J 2 bases short, with 13 bases between. Germline CDR1 and CDR2: MNHEY and SMNVEV (reference sequence). The CDR3 coding sequence is TGTGCCAGCAGTCCCCACAGGGCCCCCTACGAGCAGTACTTC. Protein: CASSPHRAPYEQYF.